This is a list of T cell receptor beta chains from one sample in a study of T cell repertoires in cytomegalovirus infection. TCRdb reprocessed the reads via MiXCR and lists one record per CDR3 protein. Of around 740,000 distinct CDR3 sequences listed, less than 40% are singletons. Sequenced input: PBMCs. These receptors originate from a human donor in good health (CMV status not recorded). Some clones in this sample may be carry-over from other donors' samples. The CDR3 runs from the conserved cysteine through the conserved F or W. Fields, in order: V gene, J gene, clone size, D gene, CDR3 protein, CDR3 DNA. A D gene is named only where the DNA matches it firmly. Only some rows state a clone size, as once, few, many or a class for expanded clones.

v_gene: TRBV6-6; j_gene: TRBJ2-5; abundance: -; d_gene: TRBD1; CDR3aa: CASTIPGGETQYF; CDR3nt: TGTGCCAGCACCATACCAGGGGGAGAGACCCAGTACTTC
v_gene: TRBV19; j_gene: TRBJ2-2; abundance: -; d_gene: -; CDR3aa: CASSMEGGAGELFF; CDR3nt: TGTGCCAGTAGTATGGAAGGGGGTGCCGGGGAGCTGTTTTTT
v_gene: TRBV19; j_gene: TRBJ2-1; abundance: few; d_gene: TRBD1; CDR3aa: CASSIPGTGGRNEQFF; CDR3nt: TGTGCCAGTAGTATCCCGGGGACAGGGGGAAGGAATGAGCAGTTCTTC
v_gene: TRBV28; j_gene: TRBJ1-3; abundance: -; d_gene: TRBD1; CDR3aa: CASLGTGSGNTIYF; CDR3nt: TGTGCCAGTCTAGGGACAGGGTCTGGAAACACCATATATTTT
v_gene: TRBV3-1; j_gene: TRBJ2-3; abundance: few; d_gene: TRBD2; CDR3aa: CASSQGGGAWFDTQYF; CDR3nt: TGTGCCAGCAGCCAAGGCGGGGGGGCGTGGTTCGATACGCAGTATTTT
v_gene: TRBV29-1; j_gene: TRBJ2-5; abundance: -; d_gene: -; CDR3aa: CSVDLSEETQYF; CDR3nt: TGCAGCGTTGATCTTTCTGAAGAGACCCAGTACTTC
v_gene: TRBV7-9; j_gene: TRBJ2-1; abundance: -; d_gene: TRBD2; CDR3aa: CASSRTSGTAYNEQFF; CDR3nt: TGTGCCAGCAGCCGGACTAGCGGGACTGCCTACAATGAGCAGTTCTTC
v_gene: TRBV28; j_gene: TRBJ1-4; abundance: -; d_gene: -; CDR3aa: CASSLISGSRGEKLFF; CDR3nt: TGTGCCAGCAGTTTAATATCGGGGAGCCGAGGTGAAAAACTGTTTTTT
v_gene: TRBV5-1; j_gene: TRBJ2-7; abundance: -; d_gene: -; CDR3aa: CASSPNAGDLTYYEQYF; CDR3nt: TGCGCCAGCAGCCCAAATGCAGGGGATCTCACATACTACGAGCAGTACTTC
v_gene: TRBV7-9; j_gene: TRBJ2-1; abundance: few; d_gene: TRBD2; CDR3aa: CASSLFGTSRYNEQFF; CDR3nt: TGTGCCAGCAGCTTATTTGGGACTAGCCGATACAATGAGCAGTTCTTC
v_gene: TRBV15; j_gene: TRBJ2-1; abundance: -; d_gene: -; CDR3aa: CATSRDVMGGPLF; CDR3nt: TGTGCCACCAGCAGAGATGTGATGGGGGGGCCTCTCTTC
v_gene: TRBV12-3/TRBV12-4; j_gene: TRBJ1-1; abundance: -; d_gene: -; CDR3aa: CASSFWGQTNTEAFF; CDR3nt: TGTGCCAGCAGTTTCTGGGGGCAGACTAACACTGAAGCTTTCTTT
v_gene: TRBV5-1; j_gene: TRBJ1-4; abundance: -; d_gene: TRBD1; CDR3aa: CASSQRQGWNEKLFF; CDR3nt: TGCGCCAGCAGCCAAAGACAGGGCTGGAATGAAAAACTGTTTTTT
v_gene: TRBV12-3/TRBV12-4; j_gene: TRBJ2-7; abundance: -; d_gene: TRBD2; CDR3aa: CASSRGLAGGNEQYF; CDR3nt: TGTGCCAGCAGCCGAGGACTAGCGGGAGGAAACGAGCAGTACTTC
v_gene: TRBV19; j_gene: TRBJ2-7; abundance: -; d_gene: -; CDR3aa: CASSKTGYGYEQYF; CDR3nt: TGTGCCAGTAGTAAAACAGGGTATGGCTACGAGCAGTACTTC
v_gene: TRBV5-1; j_gene: TRBJ2-3; abundance: -; d_gene: TRBD2; CDR3aa: CASSSGTSGVTSTDTQYF; CDR3nt: TGCGCCAGCAGCTCCGGGACTAGCGGGGTAACTAGCACAGATACGCAGTATTTT
v_gene: TRBV7-9; j_gene: TRBJ2-7; abundance: -; d_gene: TRBD2; CDR3aa: CASSLVRRLAGVTYEQYF; CDR3nt: TGTGCCAGCAGCTTAGTCCGGCGTCTAGCGGGGGTGACCTACGAGCAGTACTTC
v_gene: TRBV4-1; j_gene: TRBJ1-1; abundance: -; d_gene: -; CDR3aa: CASSQEPRAEAFF; CDR3nt: TGCGCCAGCAGCCAAGAGCCTAGAGCTGAAGCTTTCTTT
v_gene: TRBV28; j_gene: TRBJ1-6; abundance: -; d_gene: -; CDR3aa: CASSLRDGSPLHF; CDR3nt: TGTGCCAGCAGTTTAAGGGATGGTTCACCCCTCCACTTT
v_gene: TRBV19; j_gene: TRBJ1-5; abundance: -; d_gene: -; CDR3aa: CASIIVGGSNQPQHF; CDR3nt: TGTGCCAGTATTATAGTTGGCGGGAGCAATCAGCCCCAGCATTTT
v_gene: TRBV12-3/TRBV12-4; j_gene: TRBJ2-5; abundance: few; d_gene: TRBD1; CDR3aa: CASSSQGGPGETQYF; CDR3nt: TGTGCCAGCAGTTCCCAAGGGGGCCCCGGGGAGACCCAGTACTTC
v_gene: TRBV15; j_gene: TRBJ2-1; abundance: once; d_gene: -; CDR3aa: CATSRDRGRLGNEQFF; CDR3nt: TGTGCCACCAGCAGAGATAGGGGGAGATTGGGCAATGAGCAGTTCTTC
v_gene: TRBV5-1; j_gene: TRBJ2-1; abundance: -; d_gene: TRBD1; CDR3aa: CASSYGALRDRLYNEQFF; CDR3nt: TGCGCCAGCAGCTACGGGGCCCTCCGGGACAGGCTTTACAATGAGCAGTTCTTC
v_gene: TRBV5-4; j_gene: TRBJ1-6; abundance: -; d_gene: TRBD1; CDR3aa: CASSQTGTGPNSPLHF; CDR3nt: TGTGCCAGCAGCCAGACCGGGACAGGGCCTAATTCACCCCTCCACTTT
v_gene: TRBV12-3/TRBV12-4; j_gene: TRBJ2-2; abundance: -; d_gene: TRBD1; CDR3aa: CASSHYRTGPTVELFF; CDR3nt: TGTGCCAGCAGTCACTACAGGACAGGACCAACCGTGGAGCTGTTTTTT
v_gene: TRBV19; j_gene: TRBJ1-5; abundance: -; d_gene: TRBD1; CDR3aa: CASNQGAAFQPQHF; CDR3nt: TGTGCCAGTAACCAGGGGGCCGCTTTTCAGCCCCAGCATTTT
v_gene: TRBV12-3/TRBV12-4; j_gene: TRBJ1-1; abundance: few; d_gene: -; CDR3aa: CASTPRWNTEAFF; CDR3nt: TGTGCCAGCACCCCTCGATGGAACACTGAAGCTTTCTTT
v_gene: TRBV4-1; j_gene: TRBJ2-4; abundance: -; d_gene: -; CDR3aa: CASSQDPGNIQYF; CDR3nt: TGCGCCAGCAGCCAAGATCCAGGAAACATTCAGTACTTC
v_gene: TRBV7-2; j_gene: TRBJ2-1; abundance: many; d_gene: TRBD2; CDR3aa: CASSYSGRIDEQFF; CDR3nt: TGTGCCAGCAGCTATAGCGGGAGGATTGATGAGCAGTTCTTC
v_gene: TRBV12-3/TRBV12-4; j_gene: TRBJ1-2; abundance: -; d_gene: -; CDR3aa: CASTAGGEEIVYGYTF; CDR3nt: TGTGCCAGCACCGCGGGGGGCGAGGAAATAGTCTATGGGTACACCTTC
v_gene: TRBV20-1; j_gene: TRBJ2-7; abundance: -; d_gene: TRBD2; CDR3aa: CSAPREGYEQYF; CDR3nt: TGCAGTGCTCCCCGGGAGGGGTACGAGCAGTACTTC
v_gene: TRBV19; j_gene: TRBJ2-1; abundance: many; d_gene: TRBD2; CDR3aa: CASTSGRAIHNEQFF; CDR3nt: TGTGCCAGTACCAGCGGGAGGGCCATCCACAATGAGCAGTTCTTC
v_gene: TRBV7-2; j_gene: TRBJ1-6; abundance: -; d_gene: -; CDR3aa: CASNFFDIGFRGSPLHF; CDR3nt: TGTGCCAGCAATTTCTTCGACATCGGGTTTCGAGGGTCACCCCTCCACTTT
v_gene: TRBV14; j_gene: TRBJ1-4; abundance: few; d_gene: -; CDR3aa: CASSQQGWANEKLFF; CDR3nt: TGTGCCAGCAGCCAACAGGGGTGGGCTAATGAAAAACTGTTTTTT
v_gene: TRBV2; j_gene: TRBJ2-5; abundance: -; d_gene: -; CDR3aa: CASNREQTQETQYF; CDR3nt: TGTGCCAGCAACCGCGAGCAAACCCAAGAGACCCAGTACTTC
v_gene: TRBV11-2; j_gene: TRBJ1-3; abundance: -; d_gene: -; CDR3aa: CASTFGGTFLGNTIYF; CDR3nt: TGTGCCAGCACCTTTGGGGGGACTTTTTTAGGAAACACCATATATTTT
v_gene: TRBV7-9; j_gene: TRBJ2-7; abundance: -; d_gene: -; CDR3aa: CASSPDLGDGYYEQYF; CDR3nt: TGTGCCAGCAGCCCCGACCTAGGGGACGGGTACTACGAGCAGTACTTC